The clone carrying this TCR beta chain was seen only once. Its cognate antigen is unknown. From germline, CDR1 is SGHRS and CDR2 YFSETQ. Between the trimmed V and J ends, which lost 2 bases and 8 bases, there was a span of 7 bases. This CDR3 is 12 amino acids long. Method: immunoSEQ multiplex PCR; TCRdb's copy keeps in-frame clones and lacks some. In the table there are 90,000 to 130,000 clones, over 85% of which are singletons. This entry is derived from a study of T cell responses to AZD1222 COVID-19 vaccine. Broader study findings: No day 14 peak samples; only post-peak repertoires were characterized.

This TCR was sampled from an adult who received the AZD1222 COVID-19 vaccine. The chain combines TRBV5-1 with TRBJ2-2; D gene uncertain. Source: peripheral blood, taken 28 days after the second AZD1222 dose. CDR3 sequence reads: CASSFSQGELFF. As DNA, the CDR3 is TGCGCCAGCAGCTTTTCACAAGGGGAGCTGTTTTTT.